Sequencing of this T cell receptor beta chain was carried out in a study of T-cell memory formation after mild COVID-19. Turning to the study itself: Largely donor-specific TCR clusters were found. Study observations and caveats: CD4+ clones that contracted lay mainly in CM and EM; CD8+ ones lay in EMRA.

This clonotype was seen more than once but under ten times. The antigen is not known. The TCR alpha and TCR beta cDNA libraries, bearing sample barcodes and UMIs, were generated by 5'RACE using constant-segment primers. TCRdb recomputed calls from the 5' RACE reads with MiXCR, one row per CDR3 protein. The repertoire consists of hundreds of thousands of distinct CDR3 sequences, with about 16% occurring once and the leading ten covering under 2.5%. The TCR sequence derives from an adult woman who had mild COVID-19 (a few samples of this study predate the infection). Cell type and time point are not known. What was sequenced was PBMCs or a T cell subset sorted from them (not recorded which).

The CDR3 DNA is TGTGCCAGCAGTTTGGCTAGCGGGAGAAGGATTCCCTACGAGCAGTACTTC. As protein: CASSLASGRRIPYEQYF. This rearrangement joins TRBV12-3 or TRBV12-4 to TRBJ2-7; 10 bases fit TRBD2. The CDR3 loop spans 17 amino acids. The V and J ends lost 3 bases and 2 bases, in that order; junction bases with no gene match: 10.